The 20 T cell receptor beta chains below were found in one sample sequenced in a study of T-cell reconstitution after alpha-beta-depleted transplantation in children. Library preparation (for TCRbeta) was performed with unique molecular identifiers. TCRdb ran MiXCR on the PCR reads and lists one entry per CDR3 protein. The sample shows approximately 130,000 distinct CDR3 sequences, around 9.8% of them seen only once. Here the sequenced sample was PBMCs, mostly from graft donor cells, taken 180 days after TCRalphabeta/CD19-depleted stem cell transplant. Receptor source: a girl less than two years old who had a stem cell transplant for combined immunodeficiency, so the T cells may come from the graft donor.

This clonotype was picked up a small number of times. The V and J genes are TRBV7-2 and TRBJ2-7; the D gene could be TRBD1 or TRBD2 (6 bases each). The CDR3 has 15 amino acids. Germline lookup yields CDR1 SGHTA and CDR2 FQGNSA. The germline V and J ends were trimmed by 3 bases and 2 bases, with 14 bases remaining between them. CDR3 sequence: CASSFGWGATYEQYF. The CDR3 DNA is TGTGCCAGCAGCTTCGGGTGGGGGGCCACCTACGAGCAGTACTTC.

The chain carries TRBV29-1 and TRBJ2-5, with D uncertain. Trimming stripped 7 bases from V and 4 bases from J, with 10 bases between. Germline values: CDR1 SQVTM, CDR2 ANQGSEA. There are 11 residues in the CDR3. The CDR3 spells CSGGGLETQYF. The CDR3 DNA follows: TGCAGCGGAGGTGGTTTAGAGACCCAGTACTTC.

In regard to this clonotype: At one end, the junction sequence differs from germline, possibly due to a read error. V and J are TRBV5-1 and TRBJ2-2; unclear D gene. There are 16 residues in the CDR3. Germline CDR1 reads SGHRS; CDR2 reads YFSETQ. The CDR3, as DNA: TGCGCCAGCCGCTTCCCGCTGGTAATGAACACCGGGGAGCTGTTTTTT. It encodes CASRFPLVMNTGELFF.

This chain joins TRBV5-6 and TRBJ2-1; possibly TRBD1 or TRBD2 for D (5 bases each). Germline V gives CDR1 SGHDT, CDR2 YYEEEE. This CDR3 spans 13 amino acids. Deletions cut 4 bases from V and 7 bases from J, with 12 bases between. This CDR3 is CASSPGPGNEQFF. For the CDR3, the DNA is TGTGCCAGCAGCCCGGGACCTGGGAATGAGCAGTTCTTC.

This clonotype was detected many times. The chain links TRBV5-1 to TRBJ2-3; possibly TRBD1 for D (5 bases). Germline V gene data show CDR1 as SGHRS and CDR2 as YFSETQ. This CDR3 spans 12 amino acids. Trimming took 1 base from V and 10 from J, leaving 10 bases between them. The CDR3 DNA reads TGCGCCAGCAGCTTGATGGCAGGGCCGCAGTATTTT. Translated, it gives CASSLMAGPQYF.

This clonotype showed up just a few times. CDR3 amino acids: CSARTRPFEAFF. CDR3 DNA sequence: TGCAGTGCTAGAACCCGGCCCTTCGAAGCTTTCTTT. The chain uses TRBV20-1 and TRBJ1-1; D gene ambiguous. V was cut by 2 bases and J by 8 bases, with 12 bases left in between. Germline V gene lookup returns CDR1 DFQATT and CDR2 SNEGSKA (reference sequence). The CDR3 is 12 amino acids.

This clonotype was observed at least ten times. The chain uses TRBV20-1 and TRBJ2-6; no firm D call. Germline V CDR1 and CDR2: DFQATT, SNEGSKA (reference sequence). This CDR3 spans 14 amino acids. V shed 1 base and J shed 2 bases, with 6 bases lying between them. The CDR3 loop is CSARGIAGANVLTF. Written as DNA, the CDR3 is TGCAGTGCTAGAGGGATAGCTGGGGCCAACGTCCTGACTTTC.

This clonotype was counted only a few times. The chain links TRBV29-1 to TRBJ2-3; D uncertain. Per germline, CDR1 SQVTM and CDR2 ANQGSEA. V was pared by 6 bases and J by 2 bases, with 15 bases between. This CDR3 comprises 14 residues. CDR3 sequence (DNA): TGCAGCGTCGTGCCCTTAACTTTCACAGATACGCAGTATTTT. The encoded protein is CSVVPLTFTDTQYF.

This clonotype was observed many times. The V and J genes are TRBV12-3 or TRBV12-4 and TRBJ2-7; 11 bases agree with TRBD1. With 5 bases clipped from V and 5 bases from J, the junction kept 8 bases outside the gene matches. The CDR3 is 15 amino acids. For the CDR3, the DNA is TGTGCCAGCAGTAACCCGGGACAGGGGGACCACGAGCAGTACTTC. It encodes CASSNPGQGDHEQYF.

This clonotype has at least ten counts. This chain joins TRBV7-2 and TRBJ2-7; D possibly matches TRBD1 or TRBD2 (7 bases each). Germline loops: CDR1 SGHTA, CDR2 FQGNSA. The CDR3 contains 16 residues. Trimming stripped 1 base from V and 0 bases from J, with 13 bases between. In DNA form, the CDR3 reads TGTGCCAGCAGCTTAGGGGGGGGGACAGCCTCCTACGAGCAGTACTTC. Residues: CASSLGGGTASYEQYF.

By share, this clonotype ranks as large. The chain recombines TRBV27 with TRBJ1-2, with a possible D match to TRBD1 (6 bases). V lost 7 bases and J lost 7, with 19 bases in between. The germline CDR1 and CDR2 sequences are MNHEY and SMNVEV (reference sequence). The CDR3 is 14 residues long. The chain's CDR3 is CASTQEGGRGGYTF. DNA of the CDR3: TGTGCCAGCACCCAAGAAGGGGGGCGCGGTGGCTACACCTTC.

This rearrangement joins TRBV5-1 to TRBJ2-7, with 9 bases fitting TRBD1. Unmatched junction bases numbered 8, after V lost 4 bases and J lost 0 bases. The V gene's germline CDR1 is SGHRS and CDR2 YFSETQ. The CDR3 is 16 residues long. CDR3 DNA sequence: TGCGCCAGCAGCATCCGGACAGGGGTCTTCTCCTACGAGCAGTACTTC. Amino acid sequence: CASSIRTGVFSYEQYF.

The CDR3 sequence is CASRPTQTGELFF. The CDR3 DNA reads TGTGCCAGCAGACCGACTCAGACCGGGGAGCTGTTTTTT. This chain uses TRBV12-3 or TRBV12-4 with TRBJ2-2; D not certain. V lost 6 bases to trimming and J lost 5 bases, with 10 bases between them. The length of the CDR3 is 13 residues.

This chain links TRBV15 with TRBJ1-1; perhaps TRBD1 as D (5 bases). The CDR3 length is 19 residues. V shed 3 bases and J shed 1 base, with 24 bases lying between them. Germline V gives CDR1 LNHNV, CDR2 YYDKDF (reference sequence). CDR3 DNA: TGTGCCACCAGCAGGTACAAGTTCTTATCAGCAGGGCCGAACACTGAAGCTTTCTTT. It codes for CATSRYKFLSAGPNTEAFF.

There are many counts of this clonotype. This sequence joins TRBV20-1 and TRBJ2-7, with 7 nucleotides matching TRBD1. Germline CDR1 is DFQATT and CDR2 is SNEGSKA (reference sequence). The CDR3 runs 13 residues. Trimming took 5 bases from V and 5 from J; bases not matched to a gene: 9. CDR3 sequence reads: CSAGRQGEDEQYF. The DNA of the CDR3 is TGCAGTGCTGGGAGACAGGGTGAGGACGAGCAGTACTTC.

The chain carries TRBV2 and TRBJ2-7, with 9 bases that match TRBD2. With V trimmed by 4 bases and J by 2 bases, 3 bases remained unmatched. Germline-derived CDR1 and CDR2 are SNHLY and FYNNEI. There are 14 residues in the CDR3. In DNA, the CDR3 is TGTGCCAGCAGTGCGCCTAGCGGGGCCTACGAGCAGTACTTC. As protein: CASSAPSGAYEQYF.

The chain uses TRBV12-3 or TRBV12-4 and TRBJ2-3; 12 positions match TRBD2. This CDR3 contains 16 residues. J gave up 4 bases and V 5 bases, and 7 bases lay outside the gene matches. In DNA, the CDR3 is TGTGCCAGCAGTCCCTTACTAGCGGGGGGCGCAGATACGCAGTATTTT. It codes for CASSPLLAGGADTQYF.

The gene calls are TRBV10-3 and TRBJ1-5; D possibly corresponds to TRBD1 (5 bases). Germline V gives CDR1 ENHRY, CDR2 SYGVKD. Deletions cut 3 bases from V and 1 base from J, with 10 bases between. CDR3 length: 15 amino acids. The CDR3 reads CAISETSGSNQPQHF. As DNA, the CDR3 is TGTGCCATCAGTGAAACTTCAGGGAGCAATCAGCCCCAGCATTTT.

The sample holds a few counts of this clonotype. The V call is TRBV7-2, the J call TRBJ2-3; TRBD2 matches at 7 bases. Germline-derived CDR1 and CDR2 are SGHTA and FQGNSA. V lost 4 bases, J lost 4 bases, and 11 bases stayed unmatched. This CDR3 has 16 residues. The CDR3 sequence: CASSYHIGLEADTQYF. CDR3 coding DNA: TGTGCCAGCAGCTATCACATAGGACTAGAAGCAGATACGCAGTATTTT.

This clonotype was counted only a few times. This chain connects TRBV5-1 to TRBJ2-3, with D unresolved. The CDR3 contains 14 residues. Germline assignment: CDR1 SGHRS and CDR2 YFSETQ. V shed 2 bases and J shed 4 bases, with 11 bases lying between them. The CDR3 here is CASSFNWNSDTQYF. The CDR3, as DNA: TGCGCCAGCAGCTTTAACTGGAATTCAGATACGCAGTATTTT. Together with reference TRBV5-1 and TRBJ2-3, the CDR3 gives the full variable domain: KAGVTQTPRYLIKTRGQQVTLSCSPISGHRSVSWYQQTPGQGLQFLFEYFSETQRNKGNFPGRFSGRQFSNSRSEMNVSTLELGDSALYLCASSFNWNSDTQYFGPGTRLTVL.